This T cell receptor beta chain was captured by sequencing in a study of T cell repertoires in cytomegalovirus infection. Looking at the study overall: Matching HLA type, along with CMV infection, was indicated by public TCR beta signatures. Study-level findings and limits: There were carriers of CMV plus the relevant HLA, and cumulative public TCR beta family frequency identified them. In two of eight donors, the top clonotype was HLA-C-restricted CMV-specific.

Via MiXCR, TCRdb re-called the reads, giving one row per CDR3 protein. The sample holds 170,000 or so distinct CDR3 sequences, roughly 14% seen once. Comment on this clonotype: Its antigen is currently unknown.

This CDR3 is built from 14 residues. Germline V CDR1 and CDR2: SEHNR, FQNEAQ (reference sequence). With 7 bases clipped from V and 2 bases from J, the junction kept 7 bases outside the gene matches. This chain joins TRBV7-9 and TRBJ2-7, with 8 positions matching TRBD1. The source material was PBMCs. The clonotype comes from a human donor in good health (CMV status not recorded). Some clones in this sample may be carry-over from other donors' samples. This CDR3 is CASIRDRGPYEQYF. CDR3 DNA: TGTGCCAGCATAAGAGACAGGGGTCCCTACGAGCAGTACTTC. Looking up the rest from reference TRBV7-9 and TRBJ2-7 gives the full variable domain: DTGVSQNPRHKITKRGQNVTFRCDPISEHNRLYWYRQTLGQGPEFLTYFQNEAQLEKSRLLSDRFSAERPKGSFSTLEIQRTEQGDSAMYLCASIRDRGPYEQYFGPGTRLTVT.